This T cell receptor (beta chain) originates from a study of post-analysis software for immune sequencing data. The wider study: The cohort encompassed relapsing-remitting, secondary progressive and progressive-relapsing multiple sclerosis disease courses.

cDNA libraries for TCR beta contained unique molecular identifiers. From around 1 to 10 million T cells, roughly 530,000 cDNA molecules were obtained. Using its own MiXCR run on the PCR reads, TCRdb lists one record per CDR3 protein. This table holds about 430,000 distinct CDR3 sequences, approximately 42% found once. The sample comprised blood. This clonotype originated in a girl aged 2-10 years with multiple sclerosis.

DNA for the CDR3: TGTGCCAGCAGTCCCGACAGGAAGGGTGAGACCCAGTACTTC. Its translation: CASSPDRKGETQYF. V and J are TRBV28 and TRBJ2-5; tentatively, D is TRBD1 (6 bases). V gave up 5 bases and J gave up 5 bases, with 15 bases separating them. The germline V gene encodes CDR1 MDHEN and CDR2 SYDVKM. This CDR3 is 14 amino acids long.